The TCR beta chain described here comes from a study of CD8 T cells in ankylosing spondylitis. Broader study findings: Disease-linked clones were reportedly significantly enriched in matched ankylosing spondylitis synovial fluid. Within ankylosing spondylitis blood, a TCR beta motif made up of seven to nine highly homologous variants appeared to be characteristic.

This clonotype turned up a few times. Its antigen is as yet unknown. TCRdb itself ran the 5' RACE reads through MiXCR, one entry per CDR3 protein. The sample contains 100,000 or so distinct CDR3 sequences, roughly 8.5% of which appear only once. This CDR3 spans 15 amino acids. Germline V lookup: CDR1 SQVTM, CDR2 ANQGSEA. Trimming took 1 base from V and 4 from J; bases not matched to a gene: 7. Specimen: blood, either unsorted or a sorted T cell fraction (not recorded which). This sequence originates from a male donor with ankylosing spondylitis. The V and J genes are TRBV29-1 and TRBJ1-2; 9 positions match TRBD1. The CDR3 loop is CSVEVPGQGGYGYTF. The CDR3 DNA reads TGCAGCGTTGAAGTTCCGGGACAGGGCGGCTATGGCTACACCTTC.